This T cell receptor (beta chain) was documented in a study of T cell responses to AZD1222 COVID-19 vaccine. Across the study: Pooling covered second doses at about 4 or about 12 weeks.

The method was immunoSEQ multiplex PCR; TCRdb's version includes in-frame clones alone and lacks a portion of them. The table has about 120,000 clones, just under 90% seen once; the top ten hold 3.5% to 4.5%. Trimming removed 3 bases from V and 4 bases from J, with 18 bases in between. Germline V gene sequence: CDR1 KGHSH, CDR2 LQKENI. The CDR3 is 16 residues long. The V call is TRBV18, the J call TRBJ2-5; D is perhaps TRBD1 (6 bases). This clonotype originated in an adult in good health. This material consisted of peripheral blood, taken on day 0 of AZD1222 vaccination. The CDR3 loop is CASSPSKGVKGETQYF. The CDR3 DNA reads as TGTGCCAGCTCACCCTCTAAGGGGGTAAAGGGAGAGACCCAGTACTTC.